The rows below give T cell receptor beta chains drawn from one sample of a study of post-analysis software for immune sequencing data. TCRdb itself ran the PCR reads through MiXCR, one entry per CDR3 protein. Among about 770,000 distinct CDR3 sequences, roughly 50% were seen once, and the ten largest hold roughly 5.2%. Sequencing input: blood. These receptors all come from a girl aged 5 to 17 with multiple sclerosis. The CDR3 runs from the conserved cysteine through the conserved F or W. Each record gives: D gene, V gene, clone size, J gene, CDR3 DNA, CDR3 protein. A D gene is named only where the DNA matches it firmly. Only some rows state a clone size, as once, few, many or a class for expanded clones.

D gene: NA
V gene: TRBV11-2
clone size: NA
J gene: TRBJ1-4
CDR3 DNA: TGTGCCAGCAGCTTCCCGCAGCAGGGGACTAATGAAAAACTGTTTTTT
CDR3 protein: CASSFPQQGTNEKLFF

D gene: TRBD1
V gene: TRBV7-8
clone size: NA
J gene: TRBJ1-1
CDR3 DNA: TGTGCCAGCAGCAACCAAGTCCCGGGACAGGGTCACACTGAAGCTTTCTTT
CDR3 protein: CASSNQVPGQGHTEAFF

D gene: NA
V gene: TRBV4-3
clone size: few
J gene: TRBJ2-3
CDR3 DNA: TGCGCCAGCAGCCAAGATCCGAGCACAGATACGCAGTATTTT
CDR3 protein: CASSQDPSTDTQYF

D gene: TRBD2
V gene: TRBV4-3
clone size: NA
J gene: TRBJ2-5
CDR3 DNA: TGCGCCAGCAGCCAAGGCCCGGGACTAGCGGGGTACAATGAGCAGTACTTC
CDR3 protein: CASSQGPGLAGYNEQYF

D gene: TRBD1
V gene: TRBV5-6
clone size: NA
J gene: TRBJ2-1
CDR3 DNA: TGTGCCAGCAGTGACAGGGGTGATCAGCCTTACAATGAGCAGTTCTTC
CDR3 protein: CASSDRGDQPYNEQFF

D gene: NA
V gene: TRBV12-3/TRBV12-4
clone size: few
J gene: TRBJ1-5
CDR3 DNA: TGTGCCAGCACCCTAACCGGGACCGGGGCCGAGCATCAGCCCCAGCATTTT
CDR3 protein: CASTLTGTGAEHQPQHF

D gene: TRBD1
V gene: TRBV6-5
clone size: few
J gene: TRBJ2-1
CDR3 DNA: TGTGCCAGCAGTTACGGAACAGGGGGCTCCTACAATGAGCAGTTCTTC
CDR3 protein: CASSYGTGGSYNEQFF

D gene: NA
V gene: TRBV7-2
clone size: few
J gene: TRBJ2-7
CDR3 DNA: TGTGCCAGCAGCTTAGCGGGCAGCGGCGAGCAGTACTTC
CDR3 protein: CASSLAGSGEQYF

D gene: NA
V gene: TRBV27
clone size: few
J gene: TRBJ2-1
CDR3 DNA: TGTGCCAGCAGTTTGTACCTCGGAAGGTTCAATGAGCAGTTCTTC
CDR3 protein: CASSLYLGRFNEQFF

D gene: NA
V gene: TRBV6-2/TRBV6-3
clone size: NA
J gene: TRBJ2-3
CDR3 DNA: TGTGCCAGCAGGGGTCTAGGAGAAGGAGATACGCAGTATTTT
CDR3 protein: CASRGLGEGDTQYF

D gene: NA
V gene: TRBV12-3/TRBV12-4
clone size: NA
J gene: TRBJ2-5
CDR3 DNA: TGTGCCAGCGGGCCGGGACGGAAGTACCAAGAGACCCAGTACTTC
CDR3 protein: CASGPGRKYQETQYF

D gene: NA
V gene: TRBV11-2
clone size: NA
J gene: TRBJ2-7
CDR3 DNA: TGTGTCAGCAGCTTAGCCAGGGTCCACGAGCAGTACTTC
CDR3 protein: CVSSLARVHEQYF

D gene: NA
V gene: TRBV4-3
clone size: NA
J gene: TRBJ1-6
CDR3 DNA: TGCGCCAGCAGCCAAGAAAGGGACCCGGAGTATTCACCCCTCCACTTT
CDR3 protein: CASSQERDPEYSPLHF

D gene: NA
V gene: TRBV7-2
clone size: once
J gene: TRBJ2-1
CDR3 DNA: TGTGCCAGCAGCTTAGCCTTTATAGCAAGCTCCTACAATGAGCAGTTCTTC
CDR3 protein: CASSLAFIASSYNEQFF

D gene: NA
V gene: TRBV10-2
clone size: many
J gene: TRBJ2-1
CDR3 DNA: TGCGCCAGCAGTGATAATGAGCAGTTCTTC
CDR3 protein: CASSDNEQFF

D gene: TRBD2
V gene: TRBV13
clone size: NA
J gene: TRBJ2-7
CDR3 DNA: TGTGCCAGCAGTCCTCCGGGACTAGCGGGAGTCACCTACGAGCAGTACTTC
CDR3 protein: CASSPPGLAGVTYEQYF

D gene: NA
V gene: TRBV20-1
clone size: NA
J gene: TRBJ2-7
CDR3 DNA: TGCAGTGCTAGCGGCCAGTCCTCCTACGAGCAGTACTTC
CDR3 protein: CSASGQSSYEQYF

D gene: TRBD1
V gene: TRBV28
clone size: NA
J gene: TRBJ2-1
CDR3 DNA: TGTGCCAGCAATAGACAGGGGGTTACGGTCAATGAGCAGTTCTTC
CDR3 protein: CASNRQGVTVNEQFF

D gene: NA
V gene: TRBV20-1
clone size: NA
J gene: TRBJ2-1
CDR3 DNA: TGCAGTGCTTGGCTCGACCGGGGCGGTGAGCAGTTCTTC
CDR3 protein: CSAWLDRGGEQFF

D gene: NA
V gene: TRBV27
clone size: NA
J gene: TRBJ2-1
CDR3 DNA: TGTGCCAGCAGTACCTGGGACGAACGATACAATGAGCAGTTCTTC
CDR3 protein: CASSTWDERYNEQFF

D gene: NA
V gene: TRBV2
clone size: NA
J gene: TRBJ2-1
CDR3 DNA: TGTGCCAGCATTGGGCGCAGGCAGAGCTCCTACAATGAGCAGTTCTTC
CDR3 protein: CASIGRRQSSYNEQFF

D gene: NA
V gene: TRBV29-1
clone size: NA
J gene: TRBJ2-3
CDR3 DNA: TGCAGCGTTGAATGTGCCAACACAGATACGCAGTATTTT
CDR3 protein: CSVECANTDTQYF

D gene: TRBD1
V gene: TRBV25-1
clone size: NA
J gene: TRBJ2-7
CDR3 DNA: TGTGCCAGCAGCCATCAACAGGGGGCTATCTACGAGCAGTACTTC
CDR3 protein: CASSHQQGAIYEQYF

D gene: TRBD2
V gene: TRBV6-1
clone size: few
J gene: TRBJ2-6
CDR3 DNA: TGTGCCAGCACCGAAGGCCCCGGGAGGTCTGGGGCCAACGTCCTGACTTTC
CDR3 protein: CASTEGPGRSGANVLTF

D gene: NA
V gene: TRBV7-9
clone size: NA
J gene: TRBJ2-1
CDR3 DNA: TGTGCCAGCAGCGCGCGGGACGCGAGCTCCTACAATGAGCAGTTCTTC
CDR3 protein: CASSARDASSYNEQFF

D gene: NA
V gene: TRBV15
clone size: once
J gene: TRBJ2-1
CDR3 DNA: TGTGCCACCAGCAGTGCGACGTACAATGAGCAGTTCTTC
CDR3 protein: CATSSATYNEQFF

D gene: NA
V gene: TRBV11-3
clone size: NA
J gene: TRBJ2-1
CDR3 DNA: TGTGCCAGCAGCTTAAGGCGGGGTTATAATGAGCAGTTCTTC
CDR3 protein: CASSLRRGYNEQFF

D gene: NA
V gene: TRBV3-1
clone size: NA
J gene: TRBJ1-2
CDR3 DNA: TGTGCCAGCAGCCAAGACGCCAGATCCGCTAAGTTTGGCTACACCTTC
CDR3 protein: CASSQDARSAKFGYTF

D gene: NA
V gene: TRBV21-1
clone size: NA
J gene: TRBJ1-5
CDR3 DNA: TGTGCCACCCCGGGGTTGCCCCAGCATTTT
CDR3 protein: CATPGLPQHF

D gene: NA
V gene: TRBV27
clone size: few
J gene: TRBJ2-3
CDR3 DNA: TGTGCCACCCGGGAGGACTCCACCGGGACAGTGAGCACAGATACGCAGTATTTT
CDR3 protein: CATREDSTGTVSTDTQYF

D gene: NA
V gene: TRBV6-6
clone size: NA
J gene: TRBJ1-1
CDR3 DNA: TGTGCCAGCAGTTACGAGGGGGGGTTGAACACTGAAGCTTTCTTT
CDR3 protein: CASSYEGGLNTEAFF

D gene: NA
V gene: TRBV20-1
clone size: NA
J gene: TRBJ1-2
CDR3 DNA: TGCAGTGCTAGAGCGGGGAGAGCGGGCAGGGATTATGGCTACACCTTC
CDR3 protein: CSARAGRAGRDYGYTF

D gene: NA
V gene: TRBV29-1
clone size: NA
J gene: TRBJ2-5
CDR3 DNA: TGCAGCGTTAAGGGCCAAGAGACCCAGTACTTC
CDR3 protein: CSVKGQETQYF

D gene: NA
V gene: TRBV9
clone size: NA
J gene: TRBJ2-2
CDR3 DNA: TGTGCCAGCAGCGCGGGGGACTCTCCTTACGCCGGGGAGCTGTTTTTT
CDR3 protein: CASSAGDSPYAGELFF

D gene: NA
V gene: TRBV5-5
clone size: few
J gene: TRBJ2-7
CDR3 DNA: TGTGCCAGCAGCTTGGCCTCGCAGGGATCCTACGAGCAGTACTTC
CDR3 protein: CASSLASQGSYEQYF

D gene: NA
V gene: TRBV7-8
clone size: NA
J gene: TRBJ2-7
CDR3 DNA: TGTGCCAGCAGTTTGGGGGACGAGCGGTACTTC
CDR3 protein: CASSLGDERYF

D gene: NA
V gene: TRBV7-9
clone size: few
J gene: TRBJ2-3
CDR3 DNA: TGTGCCAGCAGCTTAGGTAGGGCGGCGAGCACAGATACGCAGTATTTT
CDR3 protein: CASSLGRAASTDTQYF

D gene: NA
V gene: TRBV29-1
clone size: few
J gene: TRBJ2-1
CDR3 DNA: TGCAGCGTTGACTGGGGACGGAGGAGCTCCTACAATGAGCAGTTCTTC
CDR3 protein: CSVDWGRRSSYNEQFF

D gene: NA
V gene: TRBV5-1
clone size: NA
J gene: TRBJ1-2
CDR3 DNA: TGCGCCAGCAGCTTGTATCCGGGGGCAGGAGGCTACACCTTC
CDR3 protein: CASSLYPGAGGYTF

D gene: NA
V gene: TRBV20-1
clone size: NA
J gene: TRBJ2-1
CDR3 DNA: TGCAGTCCAGATGATACCAGGGGCAATGAGCAGTTCTTC
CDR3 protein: CSPDDTRGNEQFF

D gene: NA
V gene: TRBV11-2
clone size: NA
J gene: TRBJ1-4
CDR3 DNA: TGTGCCAGCAGCTTAGGGGGTAACCTTAATGAAAAACTGTTTTTT
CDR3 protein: CASSLGGNLNEKLFF

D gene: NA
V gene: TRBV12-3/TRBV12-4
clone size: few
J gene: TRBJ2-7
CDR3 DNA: TGTGCCAGCAGTTTAGGGGACCGTGTGCTGTACTTC
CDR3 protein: CASSLGDRVLYF

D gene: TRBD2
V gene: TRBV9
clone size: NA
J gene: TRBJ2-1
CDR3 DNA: TGTGCCAGCAGCAGAAGCGGGAGTCCCTCCAATGAGCAGTTCTTC
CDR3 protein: CASSRSGSPSNEQFF

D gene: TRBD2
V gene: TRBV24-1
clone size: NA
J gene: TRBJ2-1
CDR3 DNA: TGTGCCACCGCAACCGGGACTAGCGGGCTAAGATACAATGAGCAGTTCTTC
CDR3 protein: CATATGTSGLRYNEQFF

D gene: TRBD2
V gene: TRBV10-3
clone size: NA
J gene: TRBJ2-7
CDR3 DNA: TGTGCCACCTTATCCGAGGAGGGGAGGGCCCACGAGCAGTACTTC
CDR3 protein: CATLSEEGRAHEQYF

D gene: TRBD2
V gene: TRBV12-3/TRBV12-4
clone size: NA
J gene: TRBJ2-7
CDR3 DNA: TGTGCCAGCACCGGACTAGCGGAATACGAGCAGTACTTC
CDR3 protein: CASTGLAEYEQYF

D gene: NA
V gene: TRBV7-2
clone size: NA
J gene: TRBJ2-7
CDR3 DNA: TGTGCCAGCAGCTTACAGGAGCGCTACGAGCAGTACTTC
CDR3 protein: CASSLQERYEQYF

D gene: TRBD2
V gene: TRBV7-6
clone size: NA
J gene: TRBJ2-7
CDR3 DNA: TGTGCCAGCAGCTCTCATCCCATCAGCGGGAGGGCCCCGGGAAGCTACGAGCAGTACTTC
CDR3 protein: CASSSHPISGRAPGSYEQYF

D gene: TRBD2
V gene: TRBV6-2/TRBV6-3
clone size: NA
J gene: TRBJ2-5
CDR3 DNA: TGTGCCAGCAGTTACTCGAGGGCTAGCGGAGGCTACAATGAGCAGTACTTC
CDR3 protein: CASSYSRASGGYNEQYF

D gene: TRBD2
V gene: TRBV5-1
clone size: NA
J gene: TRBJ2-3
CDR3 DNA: TGCGCCAGCAGCTTCTACTCGGGAGGGGTCTCTAGCACAGATACGCAGTATTTT
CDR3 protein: CASSFYSGGVSSTDTQYF

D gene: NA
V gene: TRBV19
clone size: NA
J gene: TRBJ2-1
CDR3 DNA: TGTGCCACCCGTGGGGTTCTGGATGAGCAGTTCTTC
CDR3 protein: CATRGVLDEQFF

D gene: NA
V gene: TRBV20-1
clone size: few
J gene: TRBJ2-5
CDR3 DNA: TGCAGTGCTAGGGACTATCGGGGGACCCAGTACTTC
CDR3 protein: CSARDYRGTQYF

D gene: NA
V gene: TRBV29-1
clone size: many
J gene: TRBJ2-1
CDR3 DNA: TGCAGCGTTGGAAACAATGAGCAGTTCTTC
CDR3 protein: CSVGNNEQFF

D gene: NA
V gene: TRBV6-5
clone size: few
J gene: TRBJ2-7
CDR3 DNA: TGTGCCAGCGCGTTGGCTGCGGGGATATACGAGCAGTACTTC
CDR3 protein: CASALAAGIYEQYF

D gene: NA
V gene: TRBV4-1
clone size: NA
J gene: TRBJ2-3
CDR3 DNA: TGCGCCAGCAGCCAAGAAAGTCGGGCAGATACGCAGTATTTT
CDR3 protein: CASSQESRADTQYF

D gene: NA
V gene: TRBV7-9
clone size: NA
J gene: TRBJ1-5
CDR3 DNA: TGTGCCAGCAGCTCCCAGTCGGGGAAGCAGCCCCAGCATTTT
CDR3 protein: CASSSQSGKQPQHF

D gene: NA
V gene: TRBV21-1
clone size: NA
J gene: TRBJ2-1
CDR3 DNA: TGTGCCAGCAGCAATCAAGCGGGAGGAGGGTTCTTC
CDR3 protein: CASSNQAGGGFF

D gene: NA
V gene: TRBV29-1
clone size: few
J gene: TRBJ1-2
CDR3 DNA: TGCAGCGTTCAAAGGGGAGGGGGCTACACCTTC
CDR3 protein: CSVQRGGGYTF

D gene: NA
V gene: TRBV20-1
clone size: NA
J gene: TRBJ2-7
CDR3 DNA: TGCAGTGCTAGAAGCAGGGCCTACGAGCAGTACTTC
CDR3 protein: CSARSRAYEQYF